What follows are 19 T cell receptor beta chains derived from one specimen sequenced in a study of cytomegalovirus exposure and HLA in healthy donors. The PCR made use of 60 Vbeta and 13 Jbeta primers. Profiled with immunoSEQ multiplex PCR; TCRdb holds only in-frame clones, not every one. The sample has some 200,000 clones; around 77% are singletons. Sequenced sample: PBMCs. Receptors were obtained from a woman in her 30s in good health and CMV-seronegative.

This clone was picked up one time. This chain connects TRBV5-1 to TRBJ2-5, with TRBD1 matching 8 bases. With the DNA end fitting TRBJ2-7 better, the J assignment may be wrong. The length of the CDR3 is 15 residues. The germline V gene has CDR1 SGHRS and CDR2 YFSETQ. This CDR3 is CASSLAPGGFYEQYF. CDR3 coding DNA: TGCGCCAGCAGCTTGGCTCCAGGGGGCTTCTACGAGCAGTACTTC.

Here the CDR3 DNA reads TGTGCCAGCAGCTCAGGACAGGGGGCAGGTCTAGCTTTCTTT. Its translation: CASSSGQGAGLAFF. The chain uses TRBV7-9 and TRBJ1-1; 11 bases are shared with TRBD1. This CDR3 is built from 14 residues. Germline CDR1 and CDR2: SEHNR and FQNEAQ (reference sequence). Unmatched junction bases numbered 8, after V lost 4 bases and J lost 10 bases.

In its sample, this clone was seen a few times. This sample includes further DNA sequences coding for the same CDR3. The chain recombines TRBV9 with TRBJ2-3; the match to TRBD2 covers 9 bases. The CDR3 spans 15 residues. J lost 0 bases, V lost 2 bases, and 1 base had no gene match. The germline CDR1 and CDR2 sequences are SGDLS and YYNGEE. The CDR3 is CASSVLAGSTDTQYF. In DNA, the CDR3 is TGTGCCAGCAGCGTCCTAGCGGGGAGCACAGATACGCAGTATTTT.

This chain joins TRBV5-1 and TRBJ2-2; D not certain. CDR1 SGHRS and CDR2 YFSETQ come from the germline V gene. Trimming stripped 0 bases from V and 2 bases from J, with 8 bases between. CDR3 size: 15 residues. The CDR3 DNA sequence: TGCGCCAGCAGCTTGGATAGAGGCAACACCGGGGAGCTGTTTTTT. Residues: CASSLDRGNTGELFF.

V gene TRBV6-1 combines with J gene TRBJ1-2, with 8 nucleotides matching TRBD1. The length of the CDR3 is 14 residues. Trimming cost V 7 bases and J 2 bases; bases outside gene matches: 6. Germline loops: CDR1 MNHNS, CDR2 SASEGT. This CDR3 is CASTRTGLNYGYTF. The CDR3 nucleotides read TGTGCCAGCACCCGGACAGGGTTAAACTATGGCTACACCTTC.

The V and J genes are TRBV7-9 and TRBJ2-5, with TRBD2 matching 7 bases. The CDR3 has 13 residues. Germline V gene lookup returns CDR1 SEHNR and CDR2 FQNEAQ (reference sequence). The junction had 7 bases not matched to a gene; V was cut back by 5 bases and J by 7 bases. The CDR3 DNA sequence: TGTGCCAGCAGCCCCCCGACGGGAGGGACCCAGTACTTC. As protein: CASSPPTGGTQYF.

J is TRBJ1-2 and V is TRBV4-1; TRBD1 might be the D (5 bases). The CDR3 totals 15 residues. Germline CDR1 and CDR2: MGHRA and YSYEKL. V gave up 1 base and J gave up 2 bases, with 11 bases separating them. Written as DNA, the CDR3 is TGCGCCAGCAGCCAAGGCGGGGGGGGGAACTATGGCTACACCTTC. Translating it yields CASSQGGGGNYGYTF.

CDR3 nucleotides: TGTGCCAGCAGCCAGGGGGACACTGAAGCTTTCTTT. It translates to CASSQGDTEAFF. The chain joins TRBV7-9 to TRBJ1-1; TRBD1 matches 7 bases. CDR3 length: 12 residues. J was trimmed by 3 bases and V by 5 bases; bases with no gene match: 0. Germline CDR1 SEHNR, CDR2 FQNEAQ (reference sequence).

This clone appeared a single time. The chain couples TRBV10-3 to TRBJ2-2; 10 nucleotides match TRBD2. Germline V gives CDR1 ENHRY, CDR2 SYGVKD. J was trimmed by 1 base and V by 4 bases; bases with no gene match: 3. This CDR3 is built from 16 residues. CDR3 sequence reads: CAISGTSGWNTGELFF. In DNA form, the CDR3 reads TGTGCCATCAGTGGGACTAGCGGATGGAACACCGGGGAGCTGTTTTTT.

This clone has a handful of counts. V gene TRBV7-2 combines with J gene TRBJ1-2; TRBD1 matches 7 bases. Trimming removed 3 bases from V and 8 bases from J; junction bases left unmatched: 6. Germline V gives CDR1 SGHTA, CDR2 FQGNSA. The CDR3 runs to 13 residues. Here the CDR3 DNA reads TGTGCCAGCAGCTTCGACAGGGACGGGGGCTACACCTTC. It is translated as CASSFDRDGGYTF.

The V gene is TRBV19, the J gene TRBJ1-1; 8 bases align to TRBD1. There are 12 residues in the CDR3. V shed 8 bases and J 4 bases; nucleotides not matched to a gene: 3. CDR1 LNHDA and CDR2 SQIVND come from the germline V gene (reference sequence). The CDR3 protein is CASVTGGTEAFF. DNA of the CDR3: TGTGCCAGTGTAACAGGGGGCACTGAAGCTTTCTTT.

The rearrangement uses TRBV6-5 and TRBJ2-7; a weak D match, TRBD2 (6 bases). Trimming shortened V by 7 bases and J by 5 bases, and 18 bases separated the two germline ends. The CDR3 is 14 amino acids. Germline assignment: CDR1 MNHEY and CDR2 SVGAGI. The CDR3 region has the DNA TGTGCCAGCACTGCGGACTATGGTAAGGACGAGCAGTACTTC. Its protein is CASTADYGKDEQYF.

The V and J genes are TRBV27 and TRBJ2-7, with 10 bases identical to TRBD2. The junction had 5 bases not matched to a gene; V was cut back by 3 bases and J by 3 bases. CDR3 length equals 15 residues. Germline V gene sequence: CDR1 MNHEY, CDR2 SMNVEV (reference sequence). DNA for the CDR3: TGTGCCAGCAGTTTTACTAGCGGGAAAATCTACGAGCAGTACTTC. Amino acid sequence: CASSFTSGKIYEQYF.

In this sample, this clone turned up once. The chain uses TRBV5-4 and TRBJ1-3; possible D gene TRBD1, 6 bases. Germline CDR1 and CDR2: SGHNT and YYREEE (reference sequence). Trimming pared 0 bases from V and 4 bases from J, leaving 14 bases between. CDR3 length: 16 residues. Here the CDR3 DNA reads TGTGCCAGCAGCTTGGCCGCGGGGGCGCCGGGAAACACCATATATTTT. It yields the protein CASSLAAGAPGNTIYF.

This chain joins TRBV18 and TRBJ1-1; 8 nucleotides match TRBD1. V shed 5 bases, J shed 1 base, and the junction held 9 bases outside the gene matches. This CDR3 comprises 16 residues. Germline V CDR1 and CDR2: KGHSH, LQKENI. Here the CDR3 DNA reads TGTGCCAGCTCATCGGCAGGGGGCCAAGGGAACACTGAAGCTTTCTTT. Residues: CASSSAGGQGNTEAFF.

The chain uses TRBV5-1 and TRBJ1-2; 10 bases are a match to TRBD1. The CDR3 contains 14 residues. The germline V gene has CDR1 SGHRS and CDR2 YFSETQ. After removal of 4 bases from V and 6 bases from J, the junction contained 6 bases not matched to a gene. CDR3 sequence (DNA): TGCGCCAGCAGCGGGACAGGGGCCGGCGATGGCTACACCTTC. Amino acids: CASSGTGAGDGYTF.

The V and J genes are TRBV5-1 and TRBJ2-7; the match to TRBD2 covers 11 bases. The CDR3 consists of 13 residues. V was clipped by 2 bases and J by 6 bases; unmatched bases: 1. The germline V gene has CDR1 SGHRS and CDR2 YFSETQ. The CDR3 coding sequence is TGCGCCAGCAGCTTCCTAGCGGGAGGCGAGCAGTACTTC. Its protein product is CASSFLAGGEQYF.

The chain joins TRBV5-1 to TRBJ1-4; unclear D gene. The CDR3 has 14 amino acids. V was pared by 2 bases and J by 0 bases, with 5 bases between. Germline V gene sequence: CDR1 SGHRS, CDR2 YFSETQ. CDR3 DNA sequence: TGCGCCAGCAGCTTCCAGGCAACTAATGAAAAACTGTTTTTT. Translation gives CASSFQATNEKLFF.

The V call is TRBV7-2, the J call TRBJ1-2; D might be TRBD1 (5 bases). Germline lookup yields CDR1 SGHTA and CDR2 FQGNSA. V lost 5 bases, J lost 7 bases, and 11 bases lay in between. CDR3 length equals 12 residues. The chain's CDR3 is CASSRDSFGYTF. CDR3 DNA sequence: TGTGCCAGCAGCCGAGACAGCTTTGGCTACACCTTC.